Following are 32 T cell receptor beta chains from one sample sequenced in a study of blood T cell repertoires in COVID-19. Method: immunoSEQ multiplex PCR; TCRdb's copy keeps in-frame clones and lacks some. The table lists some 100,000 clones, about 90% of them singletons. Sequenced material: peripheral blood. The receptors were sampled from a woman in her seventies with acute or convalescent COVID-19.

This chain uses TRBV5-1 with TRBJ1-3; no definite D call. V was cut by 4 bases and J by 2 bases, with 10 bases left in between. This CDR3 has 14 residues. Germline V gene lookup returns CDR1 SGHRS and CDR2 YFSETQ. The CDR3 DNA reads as TGCGCCAGCAGCCCTGACTTGCCTGGAAACACCATATATTTT. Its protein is CASSPDLPGNTIYF.

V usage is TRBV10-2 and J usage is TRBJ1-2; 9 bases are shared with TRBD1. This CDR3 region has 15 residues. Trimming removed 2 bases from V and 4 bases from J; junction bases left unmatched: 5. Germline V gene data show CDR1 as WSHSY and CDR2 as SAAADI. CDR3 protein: CASSETGQGAYGYTF. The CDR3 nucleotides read TGCGCCAGCAGTGAGACGGGACAGGGTGCCTATGGCTACACCTTC.

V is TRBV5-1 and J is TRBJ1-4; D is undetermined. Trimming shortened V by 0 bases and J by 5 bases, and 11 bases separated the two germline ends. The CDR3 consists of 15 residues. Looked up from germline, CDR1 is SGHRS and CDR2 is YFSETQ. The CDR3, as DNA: TGCGCCAGCAGCTTGGTAGGGAGTGGGAATGAAAAACTGTTTTTT. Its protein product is CASSLVGSGNEKLFF.

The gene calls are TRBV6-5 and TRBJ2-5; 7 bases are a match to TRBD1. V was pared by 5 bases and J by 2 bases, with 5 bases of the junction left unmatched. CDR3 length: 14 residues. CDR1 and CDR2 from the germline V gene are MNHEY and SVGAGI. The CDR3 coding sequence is TGTGCCAGCAGTCAGACGGGACAGCAAGAGACCCAGTACTTC. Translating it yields CASSQTGQQETQYF.

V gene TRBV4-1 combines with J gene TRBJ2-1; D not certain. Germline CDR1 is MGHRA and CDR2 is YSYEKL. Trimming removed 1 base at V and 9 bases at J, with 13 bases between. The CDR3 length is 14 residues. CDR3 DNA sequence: TGCGCCAGCAGCCAAGCTAACTTTCCCGGTGAGCAGTTCTTC. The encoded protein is CASSQANFPGEQFF.

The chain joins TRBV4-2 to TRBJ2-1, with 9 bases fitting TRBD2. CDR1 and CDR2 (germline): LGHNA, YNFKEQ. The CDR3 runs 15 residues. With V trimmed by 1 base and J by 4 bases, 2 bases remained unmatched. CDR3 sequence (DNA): TGTGCCAGCAGCCAAGTTCTAGCGGGATACAATGAGCAGTTCTTC. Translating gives CASSQVLAGYNEQFF.

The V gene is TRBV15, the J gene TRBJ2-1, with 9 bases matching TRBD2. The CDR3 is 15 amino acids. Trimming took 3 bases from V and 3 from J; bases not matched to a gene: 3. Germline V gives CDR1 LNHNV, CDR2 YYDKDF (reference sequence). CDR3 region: CATSSRTSVYNEQFF. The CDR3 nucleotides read TGTGCCACCAGCAGCAGGACTAGCGTCTACAATGAGCAGTTCTTC. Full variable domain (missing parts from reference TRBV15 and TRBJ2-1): DAMVIQNPRYQVTQFGKPVTLSCSQTLNHNVMYWYQQKSSQAPKLLFHYYDKDFNNEADTPDNFQSRRPNTSFCFLDIRSPGLGDTAMYLCATSSRTSVYNEQFFGPGTRLTVL.

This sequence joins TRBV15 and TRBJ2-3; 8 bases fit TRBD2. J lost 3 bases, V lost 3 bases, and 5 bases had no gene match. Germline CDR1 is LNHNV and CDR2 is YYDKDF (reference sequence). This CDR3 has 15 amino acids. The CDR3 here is CATSRSGSTTDTQYF. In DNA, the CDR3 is TGTGCCACCAGCAGGAGCGGGAGTACGACAGATACGCAGTATTTT.

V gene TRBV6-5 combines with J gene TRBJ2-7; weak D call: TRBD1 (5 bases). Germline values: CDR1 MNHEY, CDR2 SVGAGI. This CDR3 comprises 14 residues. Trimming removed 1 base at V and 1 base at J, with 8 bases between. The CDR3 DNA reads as TGTGCCAGCAGTTACTTGGGGCGTTCCTACGAGCAGTACTTC. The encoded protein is CASSYLGRSYEQYF.

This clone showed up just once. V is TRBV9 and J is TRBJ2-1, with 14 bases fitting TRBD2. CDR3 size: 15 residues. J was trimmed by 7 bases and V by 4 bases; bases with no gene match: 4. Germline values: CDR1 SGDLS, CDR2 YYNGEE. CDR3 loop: CASSTRTSGRNEQFF. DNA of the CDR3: TGTGCCAGCAGCACCCGGACTAGCGGGAGGAATGAGCAGTTCTTC. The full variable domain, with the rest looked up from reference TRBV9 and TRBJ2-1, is DSGVTQTPKHLITATGQRVTLRCSPRSGDLSVYWYQQSLDQGLQFLIQYYNGEERAKGNILERFSAQQFPDLHSELNLSSLELGDSALYFCASSTRTSGRNEQFFGPGTRLTVL.

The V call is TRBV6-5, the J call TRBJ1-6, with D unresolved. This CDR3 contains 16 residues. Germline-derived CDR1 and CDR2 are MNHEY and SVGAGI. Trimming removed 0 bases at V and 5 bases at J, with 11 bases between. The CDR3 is CASSYSWASNNSPLHF. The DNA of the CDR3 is TGTGCCAGCAGTTACTCGTGGGCTTCCAATAATTCACCCCTCCACTTT.

This CDR3 is CASSRSQVGGYGYTF. CDR3 sequence (DNA): TGTGCCAGTAGCCGCTCCCAAGTGGGGGGCTATGGCTACACCTTC. V is TRBV19 and J is TRBJ1-2; TRBD1 is a possible D gene (5 bases). Germline V gene lookup returns CDR1 LNHDA and CDR2 SQIVND (reference sequence). The CDR3 covers 15 residues. With 6 bases removed from V and 4 bases from J, the gap between germline ends came to 18 bases. The complete variable domain, with remaining parts taken from reference TRBV19 and TRBJ1-2, reads DGGITQSPKYLFRKEGQNVTLSCEQNLNHDAMYWYRQDPGQGLRLIYYSQIVNDFQKGDIAEGYSVSREKKESFPLTVTSAQKNPTAFYLCASSRSQVGGYGYTFGSGTRLTVV.

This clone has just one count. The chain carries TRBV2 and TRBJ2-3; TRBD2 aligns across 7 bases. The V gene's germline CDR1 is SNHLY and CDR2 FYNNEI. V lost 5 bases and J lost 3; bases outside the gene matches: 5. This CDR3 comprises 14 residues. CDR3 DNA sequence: TGTGCCAGCAGTTCCCAGCGGGGTACAGATACGCAGTATTTT. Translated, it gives CASSSQRGTDTQYF.

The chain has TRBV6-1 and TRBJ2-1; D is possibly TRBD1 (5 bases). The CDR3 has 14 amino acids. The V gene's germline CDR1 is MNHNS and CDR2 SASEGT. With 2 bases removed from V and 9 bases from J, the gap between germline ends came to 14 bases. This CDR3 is CASSEMAGYGEQFF. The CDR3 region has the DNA TGTGCCAGCAGTGAAATGGCAGGGTATGGTGAGCAGTTCTTC.

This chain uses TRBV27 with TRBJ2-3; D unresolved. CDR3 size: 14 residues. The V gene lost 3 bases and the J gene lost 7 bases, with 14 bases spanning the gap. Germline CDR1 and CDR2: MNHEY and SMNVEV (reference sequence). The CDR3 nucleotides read TGTGCCAGCAGTTTGCTTGCCGGGTTGAATACGCAGTATTTT. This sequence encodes CASSLLAGLNTQYF.

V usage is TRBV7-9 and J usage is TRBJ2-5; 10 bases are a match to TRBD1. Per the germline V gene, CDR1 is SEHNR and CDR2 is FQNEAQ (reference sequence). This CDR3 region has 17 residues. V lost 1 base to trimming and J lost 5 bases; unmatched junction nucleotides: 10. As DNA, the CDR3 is TGTGCCAGCAGCTTAGTGTTCGAGACAGGGGGCCGGGAGACCCAGTACTTC. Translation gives CASSLVFETGGRETQYF.

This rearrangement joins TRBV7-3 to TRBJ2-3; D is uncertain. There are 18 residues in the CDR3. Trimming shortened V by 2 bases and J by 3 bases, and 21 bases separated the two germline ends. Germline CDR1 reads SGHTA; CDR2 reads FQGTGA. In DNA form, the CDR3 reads TGTGCCAGCAGCTTAGAAGAAGTTGGGCAAGGCAGAACAGATACGCAGTATTTT. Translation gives CASSLEEVGQGRTDTQYF.

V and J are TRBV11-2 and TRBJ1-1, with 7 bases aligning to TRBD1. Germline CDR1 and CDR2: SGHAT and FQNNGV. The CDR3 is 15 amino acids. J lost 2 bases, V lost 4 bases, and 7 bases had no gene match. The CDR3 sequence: CASSSRQGFNTEAFF. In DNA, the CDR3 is TGTGCCAGCAGCTCACGACAGGGATTTAACACTGAAGCTTTCTTT.

CDR3 region: CASSLQTGWSGANVLTF. In DNA form, the CDR3 reads TGTGCCAGCAGCTTACAGACAGGTTGGTCTGGGGCCAACGTCCTGACTTTC. The chain recombines TRBV7-6 with TRBJ2-6, with D possibly being TRBD1 (6 bases). Germline CDR1 and CDR2: SGHVS and FNYEAQ. The CDR3 covers 17 residues. The V end was cut by 2 bases, the J end by 1 base, with 12 bases between.

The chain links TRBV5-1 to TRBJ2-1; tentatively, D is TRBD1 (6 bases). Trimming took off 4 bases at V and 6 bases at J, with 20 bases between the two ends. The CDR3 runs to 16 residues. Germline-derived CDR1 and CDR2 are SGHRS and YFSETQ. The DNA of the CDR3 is TGCGCCAGCAGCCTGTTCGTCACAGGGAGTGGCAATGAGCAGTTCTTC. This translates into CASSLFVTGSGNEQFF.

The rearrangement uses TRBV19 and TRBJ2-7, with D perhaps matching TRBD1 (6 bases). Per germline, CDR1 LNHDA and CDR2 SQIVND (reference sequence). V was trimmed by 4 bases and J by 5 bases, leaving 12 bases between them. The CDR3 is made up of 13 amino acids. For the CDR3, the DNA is TGTGCCAGTAGTACTCAAGGGGGTAACGAGCAGTACTTC. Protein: CASSTQGGNEQYF.

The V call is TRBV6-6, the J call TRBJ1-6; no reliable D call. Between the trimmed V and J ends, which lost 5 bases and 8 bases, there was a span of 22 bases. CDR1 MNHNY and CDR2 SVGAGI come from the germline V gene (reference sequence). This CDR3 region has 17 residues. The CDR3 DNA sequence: TGTGCCAGCAGTCGACAATTGGCTGTTAAGTCACATTCACCCCTCCACTTT. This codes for CASSRQLAVKSHSPLHF.

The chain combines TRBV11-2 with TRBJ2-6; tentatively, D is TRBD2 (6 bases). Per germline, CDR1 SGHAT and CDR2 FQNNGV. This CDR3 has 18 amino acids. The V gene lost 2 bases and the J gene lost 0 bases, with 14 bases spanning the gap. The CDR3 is CASSLFGGYFSGANVLTF. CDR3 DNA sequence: TGTGCCAGCAGCTTATTTGGGGGGTACTTCTCTGGGGCCAACGTCCTGACTTTC.

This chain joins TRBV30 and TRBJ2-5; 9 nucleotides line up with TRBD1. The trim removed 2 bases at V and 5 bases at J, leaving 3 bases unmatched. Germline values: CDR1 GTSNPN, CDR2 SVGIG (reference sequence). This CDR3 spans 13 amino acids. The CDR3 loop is CAWSTDRGETQYF. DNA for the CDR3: TGTGCCTGGAGTACGGACAGGGGTGAGACCCAGTACTTC.

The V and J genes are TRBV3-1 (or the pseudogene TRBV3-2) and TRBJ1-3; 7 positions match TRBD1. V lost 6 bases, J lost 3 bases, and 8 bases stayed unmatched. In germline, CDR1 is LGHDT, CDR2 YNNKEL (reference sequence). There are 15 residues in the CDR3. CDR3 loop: CASSVTPGGGNTIYF. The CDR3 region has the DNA TGTGCCAGCAGTGTCACGCCAGGGGGTGGAAACACCATATATTTT.

The CDR3 sequence: CATSDPAIPGQGYNTGELFF. The CDR3 DNA is TGTGCCACCAGTGACCCTGCGATTCCGGGACAGGGGTATAACACCGGGGAGCTGTTTTTT. The rearrangement links TRBV24-1 to TRBJ2-2; 10 bases are shared with TRBD1. There are 20 residues in the CDR3. Trimming at V came to 4 bases and at J to 2 bases, leaving 15 bases not matched to a gene. The germline CDR1 and CDR2 sequences are KGHDR and SFDVKD.

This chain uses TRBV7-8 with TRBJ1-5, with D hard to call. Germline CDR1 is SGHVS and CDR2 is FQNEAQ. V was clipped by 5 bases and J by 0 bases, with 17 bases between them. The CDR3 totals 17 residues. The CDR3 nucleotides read TGTGCCAGCAGCACGAGTGGCAGGACTAATAGCAATCAGCCCCAGCATTTT. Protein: CASSTSGRTNSNQPQHF.

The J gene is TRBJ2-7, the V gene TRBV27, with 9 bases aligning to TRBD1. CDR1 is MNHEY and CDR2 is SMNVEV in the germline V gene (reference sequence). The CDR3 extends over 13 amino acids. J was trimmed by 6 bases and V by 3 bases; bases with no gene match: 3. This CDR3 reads CASSFLDRGEQYF. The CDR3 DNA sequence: TGTGCCAGCAGTTTTTTGGACAGGGGCGAGCAGTACTTC.

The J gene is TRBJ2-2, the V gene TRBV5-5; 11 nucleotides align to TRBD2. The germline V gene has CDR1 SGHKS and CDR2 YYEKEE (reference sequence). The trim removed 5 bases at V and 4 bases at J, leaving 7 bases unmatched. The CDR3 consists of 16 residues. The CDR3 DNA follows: TGTGCCAGCAGTTTCGGACTAGCGGGCTCCACCGGGGAGCTGTTTTTT. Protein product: CASSFGLAGSTGELFF.

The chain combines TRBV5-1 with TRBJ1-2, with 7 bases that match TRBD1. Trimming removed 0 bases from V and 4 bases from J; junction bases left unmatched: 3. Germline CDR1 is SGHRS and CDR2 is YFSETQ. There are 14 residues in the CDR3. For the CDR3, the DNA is TGCGCCAGCAGCTTGGAACAGGGGTCCTATGGCTACACCTTC. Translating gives CASSLEQGSYGYTF.

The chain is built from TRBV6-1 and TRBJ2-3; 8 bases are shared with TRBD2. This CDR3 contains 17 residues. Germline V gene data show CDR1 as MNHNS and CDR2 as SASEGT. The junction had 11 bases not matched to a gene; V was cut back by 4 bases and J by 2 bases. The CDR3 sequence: CASSVGRTSFNTDTQYF. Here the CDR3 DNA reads TGTGCCAGCAGTGTAGGAAGGACTAGCTTTAACACAGATACGCAGTATTTT.

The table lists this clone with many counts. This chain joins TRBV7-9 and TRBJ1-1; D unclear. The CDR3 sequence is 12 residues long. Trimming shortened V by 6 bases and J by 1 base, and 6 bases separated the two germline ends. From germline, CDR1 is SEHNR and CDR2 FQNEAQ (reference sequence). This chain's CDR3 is CASRQSNTEAFF. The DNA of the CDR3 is TGTGCCAGCAGACAGTCGAACACTGAAGCTTTCTTT.